The entry below gives a single TCR beta chain sequence along with its context. This record comes from a study of shared clonotypes between healthy human individuals. Some clones are missing from TCRdb's copy, which holds only in-frame ones; the method was immunoSEQ multiplex PCR. This sample has fewer than 2.5 million clones, with over 85% found just once. With 3 bases removed from V and 4 bases from J, the gap between germline ends came to 16 bases. CDR3 length: 15 amino acids. CDR1 and CDR2 (germline): SGHNT, YYREEE (reference sequence). The TCR was taken from a man younger than 35 in good health. Some clones in this sample may be carry-over from other donors' samples. The chain recombines TRBV5-4 with TRBJ1-1; a weak D match, TRBD1 (5 bases). Specimen: naive CD4+ T cells from PBMCs. Subset denoted: CD45RA+ positively selected. The CDR3 sequence is CASSWGGGDITEAFF. CDR3 DNA sequence: TGTGCCAGCAGCTGGGGCGGAGGAGATATCACTGAAGCTTTCTTT. The whole variable domain, filled in from reference TRBV5-4 and TRBJ1-1, reads ETGVTQSPTHLIKTRGQQVTLRCSSQSGHNTVSWYQQALGQGPQFIFQYYREEENGRGNFPPRFSGLQFPNYSSELNVNALELDDSALYLCASSWGGGDITEAFFGQGTRLTVV.